This TCR beta chain originates from a study of shared clonotypes between healthy human individuals. Study in general: Per donor, CD8 memory used one plate, CD8 naive used two, CD4 memory used three and CD4 naive used three.

Clones were sequenced by immunoSEQ multiplex PCR, and TCRdb holds only the in-frame ones, with some missing. The table records under 2.5 million clones, 92% of them present only once. The TCR comes from a man aged 18 to 30 in good health. Some clones in this sample may be carry-over from other donors' samples. Sequenced sample: naive CD4+ T cells from PBMCs. As to subset: CD45RA+ positively selected.

In DNA, the CDR3 is TGCGCCAGCAGCTTGCAGAGAGGGAACACTGAAGCTTTCTTT. Residues: CASSLQRGNTEAFF. This chain joins TRBV5-1 and TRBJ1-1; D remains ambiguous. In germline, CDR1 is SGHRS, CDR2 YFSETQ. Trimming stripped 1 base from V and 1 base from J, with 8 bases between. The CDR3 has 14 amino acids.